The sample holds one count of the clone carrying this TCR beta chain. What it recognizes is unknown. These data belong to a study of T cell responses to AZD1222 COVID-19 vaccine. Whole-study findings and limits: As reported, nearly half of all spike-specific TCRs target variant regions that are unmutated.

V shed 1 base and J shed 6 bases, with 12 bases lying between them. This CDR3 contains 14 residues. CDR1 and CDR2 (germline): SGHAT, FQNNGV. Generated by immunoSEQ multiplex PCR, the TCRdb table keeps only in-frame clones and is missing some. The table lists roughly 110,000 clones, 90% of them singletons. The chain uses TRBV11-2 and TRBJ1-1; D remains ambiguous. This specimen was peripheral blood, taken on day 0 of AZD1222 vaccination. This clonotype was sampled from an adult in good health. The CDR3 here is CASSLVYKGAEAFF. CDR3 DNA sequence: TGTGCCAGCAGCTTAGTTTATAAGGGCGCTGAAGCTTTCTTT.